This entry is about one T cell receptor (beta chain). This sample was taken from a study of sequential checkpoint blockade in melanoma. Repertoires were generated with immunoSEQ multiplex PCR, while TCRdb's copy carries only in-frame clones and drops some. The data show 20,000 to 25,000 clones, approximately 68% seen once. The CDR3 spans 12 residues. The germline V gene encodes CDR1 SGDLS and CDR2 YYNGEE. V was shortened by 7 bases and J by 7 bases, with 14 bases between the two germline ends. Described treatment: randomized to nivolumab then ipilimumab (arm A) or the reverse (arm B). The material sequenced was CD8+ T cells sorted from blood (inferred from file names), taken from a patient given nivolumab and ipilimumab in sequence. V usage is TRBV9 and J usage is TRBJ1-2; D is possibly TRBD1 (5 bases). The receptor was derived from a human donor with melanoma. CDR3 residues: CASLNGQGGYTF. Here the CDR3 DNA reads TGTGCCAGCTTGAATGGCCAGGGTGGCTACACCTTC. Together with reference TRBV9 and TRBJ1-2, the CDR3 gives the full variable domain: DSGVTQTPKHLITATGQRVTLRCSPRSGDLSVYWYQQSLDQGLQFLIQYYNGEERAKGNILERFSAQQFPDLHSELNLSSLELGDSALYFCASLNGQGGYTFGSGTRLTVV.